Here is one T cell receptor (beta chain) with its context. Its antigen is still unknown. The data were taken from a study of blood T cells in healthy people across ages. Study-level findings and limits: TCR beta diversity correlated strongly with naive T cell percentage.

Every donor provided 9.5 to 10 milliliters of peripheral blood. The extraction recovered at least 5.5 micrograms of total RNA per sample. Primers used in a second PCR of roughly 7 to 12 cycles were a sample-barcoded 5' primer and a J-beta primer mix. Each sample provided no less than 2.5 million CDR3-containing paired-end reads. MiXCR, run by TCRdb on the 5' RACE reads, gives a single entry per CDR3 protein. This sample has about 1.8 million distinct CDR3 sequences; roughly 49% occur once, and the top ten carry approximately 2.1%. This CDR3 region has 12 residues. Trimming pared 2 bases from V and 2 bases from J, leaving 4 bases between. Germline V gene data show CDR1 as MNHEY and CDR2 as SVGAGI.

This clonotype was sampled from a woman aged 40-49 years in good health. The rearrangement uses TRBV6-5 and TRBJ2-7; D unresolved. Sequencing input: blood. The DNA of the CDR3 is TGTGCCAGCAGTTACAACACCTACGAGCAGTACTTC. It is translated as CASSYNTYEQYF.